Following are 2 T cell receptor beta chains from one sample sequenced in a study of molecular identifiers for immune sequencing clone quantification. One entry per CDR3 protein results from TCRdb running MiXCR on the PCR reads. Here the sample spans approximately 500,000 distinct CDR3 sequences, roughly 24% being singletons. What was sequenced was naive CD8+ T cells from blood, with Jurkat cell RNA spiked in. Subset noted: FACS-sorted CD8+CD4-CCR7+CD45RA+ naive T cells. The receptor set was obtained from a human donor in good health. Some libraries in this study had Jurkat cell RNA spiked in.

On this clonotype itself: An end of the junction differs from the germline gene, which may be a read error. CDR3 amino acids: CASGEPDTGPYEQYF. In nucleotides, the CDR3 is TGTGCCAGCGGTGAACCGGACACGGGTCCCTACGAGCAGTACTTC. The chain joins TRBV6-1 to TRBJ2-7; weak D call: TRBD1 (5 bases). Looked up from germline, CDR1 is MNHNS and CDR2 is SASEGT. The CDR3 runs to 15 residues.

The chain combines TRBV4-3 with TRBJ2-3; maybe TRBD2 (6 bases). Germline CDR1 LGHNA, CDR2 YSLEER. Trimming removed 0 bases from V and 5 bases from J, with 12 bases in between. This CDR3 spans 15 amino acids. CDR3 sequence (DNA): TGCGCCAGCAGCCAAGAGAGCGGTAGCGGAGATACGCAGTATTTT. Protein: CASSQESGSGDTQYF.